The next 3 T cell receptor beta chains were all read from a single sample in a study of early T cells in non-severe SARS-CoV-2 infection. TCRdb passed the 5' RACE reads through MiXCR, listing each CDR3 protein once. The sample lists fewer than 75,000 distinct CDR3 sequences; around 19% were seen once. Material: whole blood, obtained at baseline. These receptors were obtained from an adult who was a healthcare worker with PCR-confirmed SARS-CoV-2 infection or an uninfected control (not recorded which).

The rearrangement joins TRBV29-1 to TRBJ1-2; D is undetermined. The CDR3 has 12 residues. Trimming left V 0 bases short and J 4 bases short, with 6 bases between. Germline CDR1 and CDR2: SQVTM and ANQGSEA. CDR3: CSVEDGIYGYTF. The CDR3 DNA is TGCAGCGTTGAAGATGGGATCTATGGCTACACCTTC.

This rearrangement joins TRBV7-9 to TRBJ2-1; D is uncertain. The CDR3 runs to 15 residues. V lost 2 bases and J 5 bases, leaving 13 bases between the germline ends. The germline gives CDR1 SEHNR, CDR2 FQNEAQ (reference sequence). In DNA, the CDR3 is TGTGCCAGCAGCTTAACCCGAAGTTCCGACAATGAGCAGTTCTTC. Translated, it gives CASSLTRSSDNEQFF.

This clonotype has a handful of counts. The chain couples TRBV12-3 or TRBV12-4 to TRBJ1-1, with 7 nucleotides matching TRBD1. The CDR3 totals 13 residues. Trimming removed 5 bases from V and 7 bases from J; junction bases left unmatched: 7. The CDR3 sequence is CASSRRGDSEAFF. CDR3 coding DNA: TGTGCCAGCAGTCGACGGGGGGACAGTGAAGCTTTCTTT.